The present TCR beta chain was sequenced within a study of blood T cell repertoires in COVID-19. Across the study: Collection of acute and convalescent COVID-19 samples took place in the United States, Italy and Spain. Nucleic acid was either cDNA or gDNA, and it came from T cells, B-cell-depleted T cells, or PBMCs.

Germline CDR1 reads KGHSH; CDR2 reads LQKENI. CDR3 length: 13 residues. Trimming removed 5 bases from V and 4 bases from J; junction bases left unmatched: 3. Original data processing: It was from reference gene primer amplification that nucleated cell counts were estimated. Sequenced by immunoSEQ multiplex PCR; TCRdb stores in-frame clones only, minus some. For V, J and clone size, that table is used; D and trimming come from the DNA. The table records around 400,000 clones, more than 75% of them present only once. The chain has TRBV18 and TRBJ1-2, with TRBD1 matching 8 bases. This TCR derives from an older woman with COVID-19, enrolled during active disease. The material sequenced was peripheral blood. In DNA form, the CDR3 reads TGTGCCAGCTCAATGACAGGGGCCTATGGCTACACCTTC. As protein: CASSMTGAYGYTF.